A single sample is the source of the 13 T cell receptor beta chains below, sequenced in a study of T-cell reconstitution after alpha-beta-depleted transplantation in children. Whole-study results and caveats: Newly produced T cells mostly provided counts and TCRbeta diversity after one year, as hyperexpanded clones declined.

No antigen has been identified for these receptors. The authors prepared the TCRbeta library with unique molecular identifiers. Via MiXCR, TCRdb re-called the PCR reads, giving one row per CDR3 protein. The sample yields about 300,000 distinct CDR3 sequences, 6.5% to 9% seen once. Specimen: peripheral blood, collected 360 days after TCRalphabeta/CD19-depleted stem cell transplant. The receptors were gathered from a female patient aged 2-15 years who had a stem cell transplant for Fanconi anemia, so the T cells may come from the graft donor.

The chain employs TRBV5-1 and TRBJ1-2; no clear D gene. The germline V and J ends were trimmed by 0 bases and 2 bases, with 5 bases remaining between them. CDR1 and CDR2 from the germline V gene are SGHRS and YFSETQ. This CDR3 region has 13 residues. The CDR3 DNA is TGCGCCAGCAGCTTGGAACCGAACTATGGCTACACCTTC. It specifies CASSLEPNYGYTF. Together with reference TRBV5-1 and TRBJ1-2, the CDR3 gives the full variable domain: KAGVTQTPRYLIKTRGQQVTLSCSPISGHRSVSWYQQTPGQGLQFLFEYFSETQRNKGNFPGRFSGRQFSNSRSEMNVSTLELGDSALYLCASSLEPNYGYTFGSGTRLTVV.

The chain has TRBV7-8 and TRBJ2-1, with unresolved D. CDR1 is SGHVS, CDR2 FQNEAQ, per germline. V was shortened by 5 bases and J by 8 bases, with 19 bases between the two germline ends. The length of the CDR3 is 15 residues. The CDR3 sequence: CASSQSSPRRHEQFF. CDR3 DNA: TGTGCCAGCAGCCAGAGTAGCCCTCGAAGGCATGAGCAGTTCTTC. The full variable domain, in which reference TRBV7-8 and TRBJ2-1 provide the parts outside the CDR3, is GAGVSQSPRYKVAKRGQDVALRCDPISGHVSLFWYQQALGQGPEFLTYFQNEAQLDKSGLPSDRFFAERPEGSVSTLKIQRTQQEDSAVYLCASSQSSPRRHEQFFGPGTRLTVL.

V is TRBV5-1 and J is TRBJ1-2; D is possibly TRBD1 (6 bases). Germline CDR1 reads SGHRS; CDR2 reads YFSETQ. Trimming left V 7 bases short and J 5 bases short, with 24 bases between. This CDR3 is built from 16 residues. In nucleotides, the CDR3 is TGCGCCAGCGGCCCCCCCTCCGGGGGGCATGGTTATGGCTACACCTTC. Residues: CASGPPSGGHGYGYTF.

This clonotype was counted only a few times. The chain links TRBV2 to TRBJ2-3; D might be TRBD1 or TRBD2, each matching 5 bases. CDR1 is SNHLY, CDR2 FYNNEI, per germline. The CDR3 extends over 13 amino acids. The V gene lost 2 bases and the J gene lost 10 bases, with 13 bases spanning the gap. The CDR3 here is CASSENPLGAQYF. The CDR3 DNA reads as TGTGCCAGCAGTGAAAACCCACTAGGGGCGCAGTATTTT.

This clonotype occurred many times. The genes are TRBV5-1 and TRBJ2-5; maybe TRBD1 (6 bases). Trimming left V 2 bases short and J 3 bases short, with 17 bases between. This CDR3 comprises 16 residues. Germline loops: CDR1 SGHRS, CDR2 YFSETQ. CDR3 DNA: TGCGCCAGCAGCTTAACAGGGCACGGGATGGAAGAGACCCAGTACTTC. It codes for CASSLTGHGMEETQYF.

This sequence joins TRBV5-6 and TRBJ2-7; 11 bases fit TRBD2. The CDR3 totals 15 residues. CDR1 is SGHDT, CDR2 YYEEEE, per germline. The junction had 5 bases not matched to a gene; V was cut back by 3 bases and J by 3 bases. The CDR3 protein is CASSSTSGRHYEQYF. Written as DNA, the CDR3 is TGTGCCAGCAGCTCCACTAGCGGGAGACACTACGAGCAGTACTTC. The complete variable domain, with remaining parts taken from reference TRBV5-6 and TRBJ2-7, reads DAGVTQSPTHLIKTRGQQVTLRCSPKSGHDTVSWYQQALGQGPQFIFQYYEEEERQRGNFPDRFSGHQFPNYSSELNVNALLLGDSALYLCASSSTSGRHYEQYFGPGTRLTVT.

This clonotype was seen at least ten times. The rearrangement uses TRBV27 and TRBJ2-5; a weak D match, TRBD2 (5 bases). Trimming shortened V by 5 bases and J by 8 bases, and 9 bases separated the two germline ends. The CDR3 contains 11 residues. The germline V gene has CDR1 MNHEY and CDR2 SMNVEV (reference sequence). The CDR3 sequence is CASSTGNTQYF. Here the CDR3 DNA reads TGTGCCAGCAGTACCGGGAATACCCAGTACTTC.

At least ten counts were recorded for this clonotype. The chain links TRBV3-1 to TRBJ2-7; unclear D gene. Germline V CDR1 and CDR2: LGHDT, YNNKEL (reference sequence). V shed 1 base and J shed 4 bases, with 8 bases lying between them. The CDR3 length is 13 residues. The CDR3: CASSQVGYYEQYF. Written as DNA, the CDR3 is TGTGCCAGCAGCCAAGTAGGCTATTACGAGCAGTACTTC.

The table lists this clonotype with many counts. V gene TRBV29-1 combines with J gene TRBJ2-2; D ambiguous. Germline loops: CDR1 SQVTM, CDR2 ANQGSEA. V lost 6 bases to trimming and J lost 0 bases, with 5 bases between them. The CDR3 runs 12 residues. In DNA, the CDR3 is TGCAGCGTGCGGCCGAACACCGGGGAGCTGTTTTTT. This gives the protein CSVRPNTGELFF.

The table lists this clonotype with many counts. The chain has TRBV4-3 and TRBJ2-7; unclear D gene. Germline V lookup: CDR1 LGHNA, CDR2 YSLEER. This CDR3 region has 18 residues. Trimming pared 0 bases from V and 3 bases from J, leaving 21 bases between. The CDR3 region has the DNA TGCGCCAGCAGCCAAGATCGAATTCGGGCAAGACATTACTACGAGCAGTACTTC. Translation: CASSQDRIRARHYYEQYF.

This clonotype was seen a few times. The chain carries TRBV6-6 and TRBJ1-3, with unresolved D. Trimming removed 11 bases at V and 0 bases at J, with 11 bases between. The CDR3 is 13 amino acids. Germline V lookup: CDR1 MNHNY, CDR2 SVGAGI (reference sequence). CDR3 loop: CAVLGLSGNTIYF. As DNA, the CDR3 is TGTGCCGTCCTAGGGCTCTCTGGAAACACCATATATTTT.

This clonotype was seen at least ten times. CDR3 protein: CSVGLRGHYTGELFF. The DNA for the CDR3 is TGCAGCGTTGGACTCAGGGGTCATTACACCGGGGAGCTGTTTTTT. The J gene is TRBJ2-2, the V gene TRBV29-1; D is possibly TRBD1 (6 bases). The CDR3 runs 15 residues. The germline V gene has CDR1 SQVTM and CDR2 ANQGSEA. Trimming removed 4 bases from V and 3 bases from J, with 15 bases in between.

Comments on this clonotype: A read error may explain this, as a much larger clone is one base away. This chain uses TRBV7-2 with TRBJ2-5; D remains ambiguous. CDR1 and CDR2 from the germline V gene are SGHTA and FQGNSA. V shed 3 bases and J shed 9 bases, with 11 bases lying between them. CDR3 length equals 12 residues. The CDR3 region is CASSFGPEAQYF. CDR3 coding DNA: TGTGCCAGCAGCTTCGGTCCCGAGGCCCAGTACTTC.